This T cell receptor (beta chain) was found in a study of cytomegalovirus exposure and HLA in healthy donors (dated by TCRdb to 2017 to 2019). Regarding the research as a whole: An earlier analysis of several hundred of the donors reported 276 Gb of sequence data and around 110 million unique TCR beta sequences obtained from around 180 million T cells. Approximately 300 gigabases of sequencing data and around 85 million unique TCR sequences made up an early release that covered 500 to 650 HLA-typed donors. Of the 300 to 500 genotyped donors, roughly 80% were placed in the genetic ancestry cluster associated with self-reported Caucasian donors. The study was designed to test whether signatures of past pathogen exposure could be identified by cataloging public T cell receptors. The study profiled the T cell repertoires of 550 to 700 subjects by immunosequencing and related them to cytomegalovirus serostatus. Besides the first cohort of around 670 subjects, a separate validation cohort made up of over a hundred different subjects was used. The study combined high-throughput TCR immunosequencing, statistical association of individual TCRs with disease status, and machine learning to predict cytomegalovirus infection status. A later analysis re-analyzed previously published TCR beta repertoires from roughly 690 donors and added high-resolution HLA genotyping to study TCR occurrence patterns. Rather than drawing on any new phenotypic data, the later analysis identified candidate immune exposures from TCR beta sequences and the way those sequences occurred across donors. An earlier analysis of 587 of the donors used high-throughput TCR beta sequencing to judge whether each TCR beta V gene segment behaved as functional or pseudogenic. Donor age, sex, ethnicity and CMV serostatus were compiled alongside the repertoire data. A later genetic analysis used genome-wide SNP genotypes for about 55% of the 666 donors, treating that subset as a discovery cohort. Every repertoire in the discovery cohort had been generated on one and the same sequencing platform. Class I and class II HLA loci were covered by the typing at four-digit resolution. Typing coverage varied by locus: roughly 629-640 donors for A, B, C, DRB1 and DQB1; approximately 560 for DQA1; 606 for DPA1; 400 to 480 for DPB1. Four to six DR-DQ haplotypes were handled as single units for association and clustering, since linkage in the cohort was strong. On average, roughly 250,000 unique TCR beta nucleotide sequences were sequenced per donor among a few hundred genotyped donors of the cohort, with around 19% of those sequences being non-productive.

The cohort was made up of around 720 healthy bone marrow donors. At the time of sampling, every cohort member was nominally healthy, though immune exposures that went unrecorded were likely present. The donor was CMV seronegative and belonged to the group of 380 or so seronegative cohort members. A peripheral blood sample was provided by each donor, and peripheral blood mononuclear cells were used for TCR beta sequencing. The Qiagen DNeasy Blood Extraction Kit was used to extract genomic DNA from the blood cell samples. General study outcomes and caveats: It was suggested by the authors that the approach could potentially be generalized to other disease states and immunological phenotypes. In an earlier analysis of approximately 600 of the donors, most TCR beta V segments were observed in productive rearrangements about 87% or about 30% of the time, broadly matching IMGT annotations. A later analysis associated 15,000 or so TCR beta sequences with specific HLA alleles at a false discovery rate of 0.05. Correlated functional status among segregating V segments might reflect linkage disequilibrium, but an unknown experimental factor could not be ruled out. A few of the identified cytomegalovirus-associated TCR beta chains were confirmed in vitro to be specific for cytomegalovirus antigens. The classifier was reported to diagnose cytomegalovirus status with high specificity and sensitivity in both the original and validation cohorts. In a later analysis, the rate of TCR association differed among HLA loci, with DRB1 alleles having the most associated TCRs and HLA-C alleles having the fewest. Because HLA typing was missing for some donors at each locus, association tests included only the typed subset. According to a later analysis, parvovirus B19, influenza, CMV and Epstein-Barr virus appeared linked to several top co-occurrence clusters. Because counts were too low, more than 15 rarely observed V segments, including chromosome 9 orphons, were left out of the earlier analysis of some 600 of the donors. Most CMV-associated TCR beta chains appeared to be HLA-restricted in a later analysis, and the HLA associations seemed to be driven largely by CMV exposure. A total of 150 or so TCR beta chains were listed by the study as associated with cytomegalovirus. Some IMGT-functional V segments, including TRBV6-2 and TRBV6-3, could not be distinguished by the 87-base-pair reads and were therefore excluded. Most TCR sequences were observed very rarely across donors, whereas some public TCRs were present in many individuals. A cluster of highly shared sequence variants was judged likely to be a technical artifact of the sequencing pipeline. Immune exposure information for the cohort was limited to CMV serostatus. In this cohort, only TCR beta chains were sequenced, and detectable features were limited by the absence of alpha or paired-chain data. Compared with equally common non-associated chains, HLA-associated TCR beta chains in a later analysis were more clonally expanded and had lower generation probabilities. According to a later genetic analysis, donors in an Asian-associated ancestry cluster had fewer N-insertions in productive TCRs than the roughly 700-donor mean. Presence/absence analyses assumed roughly uniform sequencing depth across donors, an assumption that may not hold. A further reported finding was that TCR beta sequences accurately predicted the HLA-A and HLA-B alleles for most subjects in the first cohort. An association between a missense DCLRE1C variant and V-gene and J-gene trimming of TCR beta chains was found in a later genetic analysis and replicated in an independent cohort. When HLA alleles, especially DR and DQ, strongly co-occurred, TCR associations were difficult to assign to individual alleles.

Per the germline V gene, SGHTA is the CDR1 and FQGNSA is the CDR2. The junction carries 16 bases between V and J, which are trimmed by 5 bases and 2 bases respectively. Including cysteine and phenylalanine, the CDR3 has 16 amino acids. Only the CDR3 region is kept as DNA, spanning 48 bases read in frame from base 1. As concerns this clone: Its antigen is still unknown. No base quality information exists; no much larger clone differs at one position.

Libraries were made using the immunoSEQ multiplex PCR assay. For the multiplex PCR, a mixture combining 60 forward primers for TCR Vbeta segments and 13 reverse primers for TCR Jbeta segments was used. A multiplex PCR assay on genomic DNA amplified the CDR3 region of rearranged TCR beta genes. The Illumina HiSeq System was used to sequence the amplified TCR beta libraries as 87-base-pair reads. The authors' pipeline ran thus. A later analysis tallied 80 million to 95 million unique TCR beta chains across the 666 repertoires, and some 10 million of those chains were shared by two or more donors. Raw reads were error-corrected and collapsed into unique sequences with a nearest-neighbor algorithm that merged closely related sequences to remove PCR and sequencing errors. V, D and J gene segments were assigned by aligning CDR3 sequences to IMGT reference sequences. For a sequence to be retained, a match of at least six nucleotides to both a V gene segment and a J gene segment was required. A rearrangement counted as productive if the CDR3 had no stop codons and remained in frame with V and J, and every other rearrangement counted as non-productive. CDR3 was defined by IMGT convention, running from the second conserved V-encoded cysteine to the conserved J-encoded phenylalanine. In an earlier analysis of just under 600 of the donors, sequences lacking an unambiguous match to a single V gene segment were excluded. An earlier analysis of several hundred of the donors called V segments functional above 56.7% productive rearrangements and segregating when the between-donor standard deviation exceeded 5%. A statistical classification framework was built for diagnosing cytomegalovirus status from the catalog of TCR beta chain sequences. A later analysis assigned V and J genes by comparing TCR nucleotide sequences with IMGT/GENE-DB human TR gene sequences. In a later analysis, CDR3 sequences and most-parsimonious VDJ recombination scenarios were assigned using the TCRdist pipeline. A later analysis defined each TCR beta chain by its CDR3 amino acid sequence plus V-gene family, and excluded reads lacking a unique V-gene family. In a later analysis, 500 to 700 highly shared, low-generation-probability nucleotide sequences were removed to address suspected cross-contamination and a sequencing artifact. In a later analysis, a clonal expansion index for each public chain was calculated from normalized within-repertoire ranks of inferred template counts. Generation probabilities in a later analysis came from a VDJ recombination model fitted to out-of-frame rearrangements, and those results were checked against IGoR. A later analysis scored TCR-TCR, TCR-HLA and TCR-CMV co-occurrence with hypergeometric tests, applying a repertoire-size bias correction to TCR pairs. False discovery rates were estimated in a later analysis by permuting HLA or CMV assignments 20 times. In a later analysis, co-occurring TCRs were grouped using DBSCAN, and TCRdist sequence similarity was added for clustering within HLA-allele-positive subsets. For co-occurrence clustering, repertoires with fewer than 30,000 or more than 120,000 public chains were excluded, along with five repertoires with anomalous nucleotide sharing. Sourced from immuneACCESS, this table was stored by TCRdb with only in-frame sequences that have V and J called. A share of the clones is absent; for the studies checked, an unresolved V gene accounts for under half, and the remainder has no known explanation. The DNA gave D and trimming, while V, J and clone size come from that table. The table for this sample lists roughly 110,000 clones; approximately 85% of them were counted only once. The ten largest clones add up to roughly 1.6% of the sample.

The TCR comes from a man aged 45-65 years in good health and CMV-seronegative. The rearranged segments are TRBV7-2 and TRBJ1-3, with the identity of the D gene unclear. Sequenced sample: PBMCs. The CDR3 protein sequence reads: CASSPRERPAGNTIYF. The DNA sequence is given as TGTGCCAGCAGCCCCCGGGAACGGCCCGCTGGAAACACCATATATTTT. Extended through the reference TRBV7-2 and TRBJ1-3 proteins, this CDR3 yields the full variable domain: GAGVSQSPSNKVTEKGKDVELRCDPISGHTALYWYRQSLGQGLEFLIYFQGNSAPDKSGLPSDRFSAERTGGSVSTLTIQRTQQEDSAVYLCASSPRERPAGNTIYFGEGSWLTVV.